This T cell receptor (beta chain) was profiled in a study of blood T cell repertoires in COVID-19 (dated by TCRdb to 2020 to 2022). Background for the entire study: Samples covering the acute and convalescent phases of COVID-19 were provided by collaborators in the United States, Italy and Spain. The material from the prospective study consisted of cDNA or gDNA derived from T cells, B-cell-depleted T cells, or PBMCs. A freely available public database, intended as a resource for researchers studying the immune response to SARS-CoV-2, is where the repertoires were released. Deeply sampled blood TCRbeta repertoires from subjects exposed to, actively infected with, or recovered from COVID-19 were included in the dataset. HLA class I and class II types, where available, came from metadata supplied by the sample provider rather than from assay-based typing. Samples came from the ongoing ImmuneRACE study (first 160 participants) plus 1,254 subjects from 6 global collaborators. The sample metadata nearly always contained a de-identified subject ID, COVID-19 status, age in years and sex. Points the paper makes about the study in general: The quantity of clinical and demographic metadata differed by source and by participant and was supplied without curation.

The immunoSEQ Assay, a bias-controlled multiplex PCR, was used to amplify TCRbeta CDR3 regions from genomic DNA. The source study handled its data this way. The number of nucleated cells in each sample was estimated by amplification of reference gene primers within the assay. To quantify the absolute abundance of each unique TCRbeta CDR3 rearrangement, sequence reads were collapsed and filtered. For each sample, productive Simpson clonality was calculated by taking the square root of Simpson's diversity index across productive rearrangements. The source is immuneACCESS, and TCRdb retained only in-frame sequences with V and J called. Part of the clones is not carried over; for the studies checked, unresolved V genes explain less than half of this, and the remainder is unexplained. From that table come the V and J calls and clone size; the DNA was used to work out D and trimming. A total of roughly 240,000 clones appear in this sample, around 86% of them only once. The top ten constitute under 2% of the sample.

The CDR3 starts with the cysteine, ends with the phenylalanine, and has 16 residues. This entry keeps only the CDR3 DNA: 48 bases, framed from base 1. The V end gives up 5 bases and the J end 0 bases, leaving 10 bases in the junction not matched to a gene. Per the germline V gene (reference sequence), MNHEY is the CDR1 and SMNVEV is the CDR2. Comments on this clone: The target of this receptor is not known. Base qualities are not provided; no much larger clone lies one nucleotide away.

A second Seattle source provided samples from volunteer blood donors who had recovered from COVID-19. The collaborating institutions used their own protocols to collect whole blood in K2EDTA tubes. For TCRbeta analysis, collaborators shipped samples as frozen whole blood, isolated PBMCs, or DNA extracted from either of those sample types. Sequencing was done on a sample of peripheral blood. This receptor was identified in a woman aged 55-70 years who had recovered from COVID-19. The V and J genes are TRBV27 and TRBJ2-7, with 7 middle bases fitting TRBD1. The CDR3 reads CASSRRQGGNSYEQYF. Here is the DNA: TGTGCCAGCAGTCGAAGACAGGGTGGCAACTCCTACGAGCAGTACTTC.